Each of the 29 T cell receptor beta chains below was sequenced from the same sample in a study of blood T cell repertoires in COVID-19. Generated by immunoSEQ multiplex PCR, the TCRdb table keeps only in-frame clones and is missing some. The table lists roughly 68,000 clones, about nine tenths of them singletons. The sample taken for sequencing was peripheral blood. These receptors came from a woman aged 60 to 75 with COVID-19, enrolled during active disease.

The V call is TRBV12-2, the J call TRBJ2-3; TRBD1, the table's D call, was not compared with the DNA. TRBV12-2 is a documented pseudogene. The CDR3 is 17 residues long. CDR3 residues: CASRLARGTGTEDTQYF. As DNA, the CDR3 is TGTGCAAGTCGCTTAGCGAGGGGGACAGGAACCGAAGATACGCAGTATTTT.

V and J are TRBV6-8 and TRBJ2-3, with D possibly TRBD1 on 6 matching bases. Trimming took 6 bases from V and 1 from J, leaving 17 bases between them. The germline V gene has CDR1 MNHGY and CDR2 SAAAGT. There are 16 residues in the CDR3. For the CDR3, the DNA is TGTGCCAGCAGGTTGGCACGGGACACTCGCACAGATACGCAGTATTTT. Translated: CASRLARDTRTDTQYF.

The chain has TRBV11-3 and TRBJ1-2; a weak D match, TRBD1 (6 bases). Germline CDR1 and CDR2: SGHNT and YENEEA. CDR3 length: 12 residues. The germline V and J ends were trimmed by 5 bases and 6 bases, with 10 bases remaining between them. CDR3 sequence reads: CASSQGWNGYTF. Here the CDR3 DNA reads TGTGCCAGCAGCCAGGGGTGGAATGGCTACACCTTC.

The rearrangement uses TRBV7-9 and TRBJ1-3; 8 bases match TRBD1. Per germline, CDR1 SEHNR and CDR2 FQNEAQ (reference sequence). Losses at the gene ends were 5 bases for V and 0 bases for J; bases not matched to a gene: 3. The CDR3 runs to 15 residues. CDR3 bases: TGTGCCAGCAGCCAGGACAGGGACTCTGGAAACACCATATATTTT. The encoded protein is CASSQDRDSGNTIYF.

This chain's CDR3 is CASGRQDQETQYF. CDR3 DNA: TGTGCCAGCGGAAGACAGGACCAAGAGACCCAGTACTTC. V is TRBV28 and J is TRBJ2-5; D might be TRBD1 (6 bases). The CDR3 consists of 13 residues. Germline values: CDR1 MDHEN, CDR2 SYDVKM. V lost 8 bases to trimming and J lost 0 bases, with 10 bases between them.

The chain combines TRBV5-4 with TRBJ1-2; D not resolved. V lost 4 bases, J lost 6 bases, and 25 bases lay in between. There are 17 residues in the CDR3. Per the germline V gene, CDR1 is SGHNT and CDR2 is YYREEE (reference sequence). The CDR3 sequence is CASSPNANNGILDGYTF. For the CDR3, the DNA is TGTGCCAGCAGCCCCAACGCAAATAACGGGATTCTCGATGGCTACACCTTC.

The chain is built from TRBV6-5 and TRBJ2-7; 8 nucleotides agree with TRBD2. Germline-derived CDR1 and CDR2 are MNHEY and SVGAGI. With V trimmed by 2 bases and J by 1 base, 4 bases remained unmatched. This CDR3 comprises 15 residues. CDR3 sequence (DNA): TGTGCCAGCAGTTACGATTTAGCGGGATCCTACGAGCAGTACTTC. This codes for CASSYDLAGSYEQYF.

With respect to this clone: The same CDR3 can be traced to other DNA sequences in this sample. This chain uses TRBV3-1 (or the pseudogene TRBV3-2) with TRBJ1-1, with 9 bases matching TRBD1. CDR3 size: 13 residues. Per the germline V gene, CDR1 is LGHDT and CDR2 is YNNKEL (reference sequence). V shed 4 bases, J shed 5 bases, and the junction held 2 bases outside the gene matches. CDR3 bases: TGTGCCAGCAGCCCACAGGGGGCGACTGAAGCTTTCTTT. Encoded protein: CASSPQGATEAFF.

The count of this clone is one. The V gene is TRBV3-1 (or the pseudogene TRBV3-2), the J gene TRBJ1-2; D is perhaps TRBD1 (5 bases). Germline CDR1 reads LGHDT; CDR2 reads YNNKEL (reference sequence). With 5 bases removed from V and 8 bases from J, the gap between germline ends came to 12 bases. The CDR3 is 12 residues long. The CDR3 DNA sequence: TGTGCCAGCAGCTGGGACGGGAGAGGCTACACCTTC. Amino acid sequence: CASSWDGRGYTF.

The rearrangement uses TRBV6-6 and TRBJ1-6; D unclear. The CDR3 extends over 15 amino acids. Trimming removed 2 bases from V and 4 bases from J, with 9 bases in between. Per germline, CDR1 MNHNY and CDR2 SVGAGI (reference sequence). CDR3 sequence (DNA): TGTGCCAGCAGTTACACCGACACATATAATTCACCCCTCCACTTT. Residues: CASSYTDTYNSPLHF.

V is TRBV5-1 and J is TRBJ2-7; no definite D call. This CDR3 region has 13 residues. CDR1 and CDR2 (germline): SGHRS, YFSETQ. The germline V and J ends were trimmed by 0 bases and 3 bases, with 7 bases remaining between them. The CDR3 DNA reads TGCGCCAGCAGCTTGGTTTTGAGCTACGAGCAGTACTTC. Protein product: CASSLVLSYEQYF.

The gene calls are TRBV2 and TRBJ2-3, with D possibly TRBD1 on 6 matching bases. This CDR3 has 15 amino acids. Germline V gene lookup returns CDR1 SNHLY and CDR2 FYNNEI. V shed 4 bases and J shed 5 bases, with 16 bases lying between them. The CDR3 nucleotides are TGTGCCAGCAGTGCGGCAGGGGCAGGAGAAGATACGCAGTATTTT. Translated, it gives CASSAAGAGEDTQYF.

The V gene is TRBV9, the J gene TRBJ2-1; possible D gene TRBD2, 6 bases. CDR3 length: 15 amino acids. V was cut by 2 bases and J by 5 bases, with 14 bases left in between. Germline lookup yields CDR1 SGDLS and CDR2 YYNGEE. The CDR3 reads CASSVGGWFHNEQFF. The CDR3 DNA sequence: TGTGCCAGCAGCGTCGGAGGGTGGTTCCACAATGAGCAGTTCTTC. The full variable domain, completed using reference TRBV9 and TRBJ2-1, is DSGVTQTPKHLITATGQRVTLRCSPRSGDLSVYWYQQSLDQGLQFLIQYYNGEERAKGNILERFSAQQFPDLHSELNLSSLELGDSALYFCASSVGGWFHNEQFFGPGTRLTVL.

This chain links TRBV7-9 with TRBJ1-1; TRBD1 might be the D (5 bases). The CDR3 is 14 amino acids. Germline V gene lookup returns CDR1 SEHNR and CDR2 FQNEAQ (reference sequence). Trimming took 5 bases from V and 2 from J, leaving 12 bases between them. CDR3 region: CASSLQAVNTEAFF. The CDR3 bases are TGTGCCAGCAGCCTACAGGCAGTTAACACTGAAGCTTTCTTT.

The rearrangement uses TRBV7-9 and TRBJ1-5; TRBD1 matches 9 bases. Per germline, CDR1 SEHNR and CDR2 FQNEAQ (reference sequence). Trimming cost V 5 bases and J 7 bases; bases outside gene matches: 9. This CDR3 is built from 15 residues. CDR3 coding DNA: TGTGCCAGCAGCGAAGGGACAGGGATCGGGCAGCCCCAGCATTTT. It is translated as CASSEGTGIGQPQHF.

The V gene is TRBV7-6, the J gene TRBJ1-1; D remains unclear. The CDR3 consists of 13 residues. Germline CDR1 and CDR2: SGHVS and FNYEAQ. V was pared by 8 bases and J by 1 base, with 11 bases between. The CDR3 reads CASSPGWNTEAFF. CDR3 bases: TGTGCCAGCTCCCCAGGATGGAACACTGAAGCTTTCTTT.

V gene TRBV5-6 combines with J gene TRBJ1-5; D may be TRBD1 (6 bases). CDR3 size: 14 residues. Trimming removed 4 bases from V and 7 bases from J, with 15 bases in between. CDR1 is SGHDT, CDR2 YYEEEE, per germline. The CDR3 protein is CASSAGQLKQPQHF. CDR3 sequence (DNA): TGTGCCAGCAGCGCCGGACAGCTCAAGCAGCCCCAGCATTTT.

The CDR3 loop is CASSEGDRPEKLFF. CDR3 bases: TGCGCCAGCAGTGAAGGGGACAGGCCTGAAAAACTGTTTTTT. The J gene is TRBJ1-4, the V gene TRBV10-1; 8 bases match TRBD1. V dropped 3 bases and J dropped 7; count of bases not matched to a gene: 4. The CDR3 extends over 14 amino acids. CDR1 and CDR2 (germline): WNHNN, SYGVQD (reference sequence).

Only a few counts were recorded for this clone. CDR3 bases: TGTGCCAGCAGCTTGTGGGCCGGCAGAACTGAAGCTTTCTTT. Its protein is CASSLWAGRTEAFF. This chain links TRBV5-6 with TRBJ1-1; D unclear. The V gene lost 1 base and the J gene lost 5 bases, with 12 bases spanning the gap. This CDR3 has 14 amino acids. Germline V gene lookup returns CDR1 SGHDT and CDR2 YYEEEE.

The chain is built from TRBV19 and TRBJ2-1, with a weak D call TRBD2 (6 bases). V gave up 6 bases and J gave up 2 bases, with 11 bases separating them. The CDR3 sequence is 14 residues long. Germline CDR1 reads LNHDA; CDR2 reads SQIVND (reference sequence). DNA for the CDR3: TGTGCCAGTAGCCTAGCGTTACCCTACAATGAGCAGTTCTTC. This gives the protein CASSLALPYNEQFF. The entire variable domain, with the rest obtained from reference TRBV19 and TRBJ2-1, is as follows: DGGITQSPKYLFRKEGQNVTLSCEQNLNHDAMYWYRQDPGQGLRLIYYSQIVNDFQKGDIAEGYSVSREKKESFPLTVTSAQKNPTAFYLCASSLALPYNEQFFGPGTRLTVL.

The chain joins TRBV5-5 to TRBJ1-1; 7 nucleotides align to TRBD1. The CDR3 extends over 16 amino acids. Germline V gene sequence: CDR1 SGHKS, CDR2 YYEKEE (reference sequence). V was pared by 2 bases and J by 0 bases, with 7 bases of the junction left unmatched. This CDR3 is CASSFTGARMNTEAFF. As DNA, the CDR3 is TGTGCCAGCAGCTTCACAGGGGCACGCATGAACACTGAAGCTTTCTTT.

In this sample, this clone turned up once. The chain recombines TRBV29-1 with TRBJ2-7; 9 bases align to TRBD2. The germline V gene encodes CDR1 SQVTM and CDR2 ANQGSEA. CDR3 length: 17 residues. V lost 0 bases, J lost 2 bases, and 11 bases stayed unmatched. CDR3 region: CSVEDPRGAGGTYEQYF. DNA for the CDR3: TGCAGCGTTGAAGACCCCCGAGGAGCGGGAGGTACCTACGAGCAGTACTTC.

This chain uses TRBV4-1 with TRBJ2-5; 11 nucleotides line up with TRBD2. The germline CDR1 and CDR2 sequences are MGHRA and YSYEKL. Trimming at V came to 2 bases and at J to 0 bases, leaving 2 bases not matched to a gene. This CDR3 contains 16 residues. CDR3 protein: CASSQLAGGYQETQYF. In nucleotides, the CDR3 is TGCGCCAGCAGCCAACTAGCGGGGGGCTACCAAGAGACCCAGTACTTC.

V is TRBV4-2 and J is TRBJ2-3, with 7 nucleotides matching TRBD1. The CDR3 covers 15 residues. The V gene end was trimmed by 4 bases and the J gene end by 6 bases; junction bases not matched to a gene: 10. Germline V gene data show CDR1 as LGHNA and CDR2 as YNFKEQ. CDR3 DNA sequence: TGTGCCAGCAGCCCAACCGGGACAGCCCCGGATACGCAGTATTTT. This encodes CASSPTGTAPDTQYF.

The rearrangement links TRBV4-1 to TRBJ1-1; D uncertain. CDR1 MGHRA and CDR2 YSYEKL come from the germline V gene. Trimming cost V 4 bases and J 3 bases, with 15 bases left between them. The CDR3 runs to 15 residues. DNA of the CDR3: TGCGCCAGCAGCCCCCAAGGTCCGGGATACACTGAAGCTTTCTTT. This gives the protein CASSPQGPGYTEAFF.

The chain employs TRBV9 and TRBJ1-2; 8 bases are shared with TRBD1. V dropped 0 bases and J dropped 8; count of bases not matched to a gene: 9. Germline CDR1 and CDR2: SGDLS and YYNGEE. CDR3 length: 15 amino acids. The CDR3 DNA sequence: TGTGCCAGCAGCGTAGGAGACAGGGGCCCTGGGGGCTACACCTTC. It codes for CASSVGDRGPGGYTF.

The J gene is TRBJ2-7, the V gene TRBV7-9; 8 bases match TRBD1. Germline loops: CDR1 SEHNR, CDR2 FQNEAQ (reference sequence). The CDR3 consists of 14 residues. V dropped 5 bases and J dropped 4; count of bases not matched to a gene: 7. DNA for the CDR3: TGTGCCAGCAGCCCTCGACAGGGGAAGTACGAGCAGTACTTC. Translated: CASSPRQGKYEQYF.

The CDR3 is CASSPSNSPLHF. CDR3 sequence (DNA): TGTGCCAGCTCACCGTCAAATTCACCCCTCCACTTT. The chain combines TRBV18 with TRBJ1-6; no firm D call. Trimming stripped 3 bases from V and 7 bases from J, with 4 bases between. Germline V lookup: CDR1 KGHSH, CDR2 LQKENI. The CDR3 runs 12 residues.

The rearrangement joins TRBV9 to TRBJ2-2, with D possibly matching TRBD1 (6 bases). This CDR3 region has 15 residues. Per the germline V gene, CDR1 is SGDLS and CDR2 is YYNGEE. V was shortened by 4 bases and J by 0 bases, with 10 bases between the two germline ends. CDR3 region: CASSLAGANTGELFF. CDR3 nucleotide sequence: TGTGCCAGCAGCCTCGCAGGGGCGAACACCGGGGAGCTGTTTTTT. The variable domain in full, with the rest retrieved from reference TRBV9 and TRBJ2-2, is DSGVTQTPKHLITATGQRVTLRCSPRSGDLSVYWYQQSLDQGLQFLIQYYNGEERAKGNILERFSAQQFPDLHSELNLSSLELGDSALYFCASSLAGANTGELFFGEGSRLTVL.